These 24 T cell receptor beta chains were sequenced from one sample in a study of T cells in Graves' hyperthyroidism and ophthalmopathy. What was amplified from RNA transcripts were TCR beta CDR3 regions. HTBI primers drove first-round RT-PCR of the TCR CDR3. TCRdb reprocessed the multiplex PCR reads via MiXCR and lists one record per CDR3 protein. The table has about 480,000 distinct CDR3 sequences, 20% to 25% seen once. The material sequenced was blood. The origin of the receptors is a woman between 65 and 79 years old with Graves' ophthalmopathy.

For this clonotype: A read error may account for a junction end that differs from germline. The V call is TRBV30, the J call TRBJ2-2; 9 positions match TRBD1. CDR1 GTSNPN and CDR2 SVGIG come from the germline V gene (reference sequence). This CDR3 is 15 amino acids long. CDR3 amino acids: CAWTGVSFYTGELFF. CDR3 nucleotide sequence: TGTGCTTGGACAGGGGTCTCCTTTTACACCGGGGAGCTGTTTTTT.

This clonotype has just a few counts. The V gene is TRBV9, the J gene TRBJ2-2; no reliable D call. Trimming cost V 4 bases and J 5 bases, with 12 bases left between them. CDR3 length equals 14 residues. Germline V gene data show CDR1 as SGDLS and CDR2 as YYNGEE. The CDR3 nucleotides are TGTGCCAGCAGCCCCCAATTATCAACCGGGGAGCTGTTTTTT. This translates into CASSPQLSTGELFF.

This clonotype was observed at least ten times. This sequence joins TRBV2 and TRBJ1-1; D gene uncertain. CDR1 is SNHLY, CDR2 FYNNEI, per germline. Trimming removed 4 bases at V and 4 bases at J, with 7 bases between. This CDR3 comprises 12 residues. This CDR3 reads CASSGEVTEAFF. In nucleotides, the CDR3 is TGTGCCAGCAGTGGGGAGGTCACTGAAGCTTTCTTT.

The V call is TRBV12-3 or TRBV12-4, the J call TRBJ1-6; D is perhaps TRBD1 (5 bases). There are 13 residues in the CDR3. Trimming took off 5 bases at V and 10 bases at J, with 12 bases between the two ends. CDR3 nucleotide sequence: TGTGCCAGCAGTCCACAGGTTGACTCACCCCTCCACTTT. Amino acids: CASSPQVDSPLHF.

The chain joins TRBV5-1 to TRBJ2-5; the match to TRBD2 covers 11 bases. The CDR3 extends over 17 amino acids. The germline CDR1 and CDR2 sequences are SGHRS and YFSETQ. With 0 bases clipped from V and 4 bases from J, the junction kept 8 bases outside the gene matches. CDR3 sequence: CASSLGLAGPRLETQYF. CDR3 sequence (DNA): TGCGCCAGCAGCTTGGGACTAGCGGGGCCTCGGTTAGAGACCCAGTACTTC.

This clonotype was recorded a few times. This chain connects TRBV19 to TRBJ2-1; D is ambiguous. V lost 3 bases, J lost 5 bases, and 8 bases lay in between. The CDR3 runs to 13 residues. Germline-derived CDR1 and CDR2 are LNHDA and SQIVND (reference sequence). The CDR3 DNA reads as TGTGCCAGTAGTATTGGGCATAACAATGAGCAGTTCTTC. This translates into CASSIGHNNEQFF.

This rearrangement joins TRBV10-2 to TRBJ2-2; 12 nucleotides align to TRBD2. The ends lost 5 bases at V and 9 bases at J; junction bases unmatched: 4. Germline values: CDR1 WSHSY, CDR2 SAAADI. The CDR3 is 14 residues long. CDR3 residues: CASSLLAGGRELFF. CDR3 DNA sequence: TGCGCCAGCAGTTTACTAGCGGGAGGAAGGGAGCTGTTTTTT.

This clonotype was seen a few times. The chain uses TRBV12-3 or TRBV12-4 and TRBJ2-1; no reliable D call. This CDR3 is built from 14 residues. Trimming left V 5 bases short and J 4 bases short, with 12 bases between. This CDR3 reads CASSPIQKYNEQFF. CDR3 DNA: TGTGCCAGCAGTCCCATTCAGAAATACAATGAGCAGTTCTTC.

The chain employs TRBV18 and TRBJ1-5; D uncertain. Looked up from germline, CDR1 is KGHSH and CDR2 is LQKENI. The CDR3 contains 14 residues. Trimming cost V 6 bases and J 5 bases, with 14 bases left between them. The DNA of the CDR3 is TGTGCCAGCTCCCAGGACCTTGGGGATCAGCCCCAGCATTTT. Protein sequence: CASSQDLGDQPQHF. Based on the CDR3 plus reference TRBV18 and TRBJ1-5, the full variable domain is NAGVMQNPRHLVRRRGQEARLRCSPMKGHSHVYWYRQLPEEGLKFMVYLQKENIIDESGMPKERFSAEFPKEGPSILRIQQVVRGDSAAYFCASSQDLGDQPQHFGDGTRLSIL.

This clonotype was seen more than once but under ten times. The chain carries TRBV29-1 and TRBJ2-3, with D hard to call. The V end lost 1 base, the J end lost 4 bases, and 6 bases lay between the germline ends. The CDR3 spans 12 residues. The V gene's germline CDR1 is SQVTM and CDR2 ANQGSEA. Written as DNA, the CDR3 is TGCAGCGTTGAAGGGACCTCAGATACGCAGTATTTT. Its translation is CSVEGTSDTQYF.

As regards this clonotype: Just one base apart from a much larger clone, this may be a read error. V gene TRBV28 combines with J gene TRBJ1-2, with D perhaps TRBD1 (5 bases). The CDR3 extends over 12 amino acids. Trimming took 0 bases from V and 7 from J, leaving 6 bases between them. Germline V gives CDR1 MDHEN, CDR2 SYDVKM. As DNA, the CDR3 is TGTGCCAGCAGTTTATGGGGGGGTGGCTACACCTTC. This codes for CASSLWGGGYTF.

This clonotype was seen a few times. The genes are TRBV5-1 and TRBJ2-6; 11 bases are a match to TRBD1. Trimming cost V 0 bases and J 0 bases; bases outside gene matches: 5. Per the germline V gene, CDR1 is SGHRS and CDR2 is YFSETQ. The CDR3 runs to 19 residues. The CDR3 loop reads CASSLAGTGGLSGANVLTF. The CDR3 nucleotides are TGCGCCAGCAGCTTGGCGGGGACAGGGGGACTCTCTGGGGCCAACGTCCTGACTTTC.

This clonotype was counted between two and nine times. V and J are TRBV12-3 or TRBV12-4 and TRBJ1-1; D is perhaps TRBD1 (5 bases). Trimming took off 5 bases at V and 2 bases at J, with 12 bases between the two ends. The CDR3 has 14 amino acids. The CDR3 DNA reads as TGTGCCAGCAGTCCGGGACGGGACAACACTGAAGCTTTCTTT. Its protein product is CASSPGRDNTEAFF.

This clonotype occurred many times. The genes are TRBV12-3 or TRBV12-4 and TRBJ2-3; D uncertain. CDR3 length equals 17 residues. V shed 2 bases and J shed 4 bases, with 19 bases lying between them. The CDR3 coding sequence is TGTGCCAGCAGTTTAAGTGTGCAGGACGAACGTCCAGATACGCAGTATTTT. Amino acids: CASSLSVQDERPDTQYF.

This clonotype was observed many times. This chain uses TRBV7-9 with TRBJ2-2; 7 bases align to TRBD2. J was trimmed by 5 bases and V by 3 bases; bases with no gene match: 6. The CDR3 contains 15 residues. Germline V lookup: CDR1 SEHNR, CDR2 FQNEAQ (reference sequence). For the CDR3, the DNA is TGTGCCAGCAGCTTGGACGGGAGGCGGACCGGGGAGCTGTTTTTT. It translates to CASSLDGRRTGELFF.

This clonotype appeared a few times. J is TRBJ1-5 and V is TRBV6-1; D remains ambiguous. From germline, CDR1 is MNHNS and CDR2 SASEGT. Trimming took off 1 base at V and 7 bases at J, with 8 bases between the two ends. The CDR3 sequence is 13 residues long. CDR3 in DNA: TGTGCCAGCAGTGAAGTCAGTAGACAGCCCCAGCATTTT. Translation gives CASSEVSRQPQHF.

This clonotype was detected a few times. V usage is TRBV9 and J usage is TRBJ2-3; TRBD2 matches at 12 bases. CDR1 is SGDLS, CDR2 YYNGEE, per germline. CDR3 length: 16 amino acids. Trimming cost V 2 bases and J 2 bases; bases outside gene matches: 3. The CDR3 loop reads CASSVLAGGPTDTQYF. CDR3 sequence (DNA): TGTGCCAGCAGCGTTCTAGCGGGAGGGCCCACAGATACGCAGTATTTT.

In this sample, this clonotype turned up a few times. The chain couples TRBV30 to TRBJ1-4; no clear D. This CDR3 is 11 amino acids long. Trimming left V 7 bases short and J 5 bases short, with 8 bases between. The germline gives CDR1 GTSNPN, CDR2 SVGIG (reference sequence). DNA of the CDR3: TGTGCCTTTGGAGAGAATGAAAAACTGTTTTTT. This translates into CAFGENEKLFF.

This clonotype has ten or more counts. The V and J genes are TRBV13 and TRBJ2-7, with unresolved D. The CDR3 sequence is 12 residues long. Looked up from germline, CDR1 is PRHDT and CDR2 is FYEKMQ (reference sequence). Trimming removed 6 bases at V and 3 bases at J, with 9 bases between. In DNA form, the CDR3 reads TGTGCCAGCAGTCGGATGGTCTACGAGCAGTACTTC. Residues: CASSRMVYEQYF.

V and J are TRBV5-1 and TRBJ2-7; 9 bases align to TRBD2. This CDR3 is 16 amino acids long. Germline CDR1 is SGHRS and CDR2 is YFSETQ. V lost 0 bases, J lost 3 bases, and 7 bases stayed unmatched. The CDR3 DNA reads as TGCGCCAGCAGCTTGGGGGTAGCGGGAGCGGGCTACGAGCAGTACTTC. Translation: CASSLGVAGAGYEQYF.

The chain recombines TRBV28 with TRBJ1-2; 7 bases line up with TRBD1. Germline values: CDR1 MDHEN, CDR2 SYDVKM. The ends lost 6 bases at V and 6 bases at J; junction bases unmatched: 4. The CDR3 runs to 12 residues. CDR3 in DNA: TGTGCCAGCAGCCGGGACAGCCATGGCTACACCTTC. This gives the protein CASSRDSHGYTF.

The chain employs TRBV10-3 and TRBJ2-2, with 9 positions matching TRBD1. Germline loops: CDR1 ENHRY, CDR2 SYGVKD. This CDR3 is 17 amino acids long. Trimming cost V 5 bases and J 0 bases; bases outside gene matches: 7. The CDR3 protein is CAISIPGQGSNTGELFF. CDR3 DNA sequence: TGTGCCATCAGTATACCGGGACAGGGCTCGAACACCGGGGAGCTGTTTTTT.

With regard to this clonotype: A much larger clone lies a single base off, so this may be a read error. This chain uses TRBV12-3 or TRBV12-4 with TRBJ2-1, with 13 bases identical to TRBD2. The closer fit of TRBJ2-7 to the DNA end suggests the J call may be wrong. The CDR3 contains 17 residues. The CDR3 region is CASSWTSGLAGKNEQYF. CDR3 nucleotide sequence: TGTGCCAGCAGTTGGACGTCGGGACTAGCGGGAAAGAATGAGCAGTACTTC.

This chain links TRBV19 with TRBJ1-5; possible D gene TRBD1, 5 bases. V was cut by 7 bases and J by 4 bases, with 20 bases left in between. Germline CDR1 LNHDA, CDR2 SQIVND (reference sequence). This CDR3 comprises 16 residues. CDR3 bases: TGTGCCAGTATGAGGGGTACCGGGGGTCTTAATCAGCCCCAGCATTTT. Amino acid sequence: CASMRGTGGLNQPQHF.